This is a list of T cell receptor beta chains from one sample in a study of blood T cell repertoires in COVID-19. Profiling relied on immunoSEQ multiplex PCR, and the TCRdb table lists in-frame clones only, not all of them. The sample has 190,000 or so clones; about 85% are singletons. Sequencing was carried out using PBMCs or T cells enriched from blood (not recorded which). The receptor set was obtained from a woman in her 30s who had recovered from COVID-19. The CDR3 runs from the conserved cysteine through the conserved F or W. The D gene is left open where the match is weak. The size field is filled for only some rows; it gives once, few, many or a size class.

CDR3aa: CATQGMGNQPQHF; CDR3nt: TGTGCCACACAGGGAATGGGCAATCAGCCCCAGCATTTT; abundance: .; d_gene: .; v_gene: TRBV24-1; j_gene: TRBJ1-5
CDR3aa: CATSDPRTRADTQYF; CDR3nt: TGTGCCACCAGTGATCCTAGAACCCGAGCAGATACGCAGTATTTT; abundance: .; d_gene: .; v_gene: TRBV24-1; j_gene: TRBJ2-3
CDR3aa: CASSQVRQGSYEQYF; CDR3nt: TGCGCCAGCAGCCAAGTTCGACAGGGCTCCTACGAGCAGTACTTC; abundance: .; d_gene: TRBD1; v_gene: TRBV4-3; j_gene: TRBJ2-7
CDR3aa: CASSATGFTEAFF; CDR3nt: TGTGCCAGCAGCGCGACAGGGTTCACTGAAGCTTTCTTT; abundance: .; d_gene: TRBD1; v_gene: TRBV4-2; j_gene: TRBJ1-1
CDR3aa: CASSMGEPSKNTEAFF; CDR3nt: TGTGCCAGTAGTATGGGCGAACCGTCTAAGAACACTGAAGCTTTCTTT; abundance: .; d_gene: .; v_gene: TRBV19; j_gene: TRBJ1-1
CDR3aa: CASSPKQGALGNTIYF; CDR3nt: TGTGCCAGCTCACCAAAACAGGGGGCGCTTGGAAACACCATATATTTT; abundance: once; d_gene: TRBD1; v_gene: TRBV18; j_gene: TRBJ1-3
CDR3aa: CASRRSIVAASTDTQYF; CDR3nt: TGCGCCAGCAGAAGGTCGATAGTAGCGGCTAGCACAGATACGCAGTATTTT; abundance: .; d_gene: .; v_gene: TRBV5-1; j_gene: TRBJ2-3
CDR3aa: CASSTGGNTEAFF; CDR3nt: TGTGCCAGCAGCACAGGGGGCAACACTGAAGCTTTCTTT; abundance: .; d_gene: TRBD1; v_gene: TRBV7-9; j_gene: TRBJ1-1
CDR3aa: CASRQGDSPLHF; CDR3nt: TGTGCCAGCAGACAGGGAGATTCACCCCTCCACTTT; abundance: .; d_gene: .; v_gene: TRBV7-9; j_gene: TRBJ1-6
CDR3aa: CASSPQGRGMDTEAFF; CDR3nt: TGTGCCAGCTCACCCCAAGGGAGAGGGATGGACACTGAAGCTTTCTTT; abundance: .; d_gene: .; v_gene: TRBV18; j_gene: TRBJ1-1
CDR3aa: CASSRTTSGGANEQFF; CDR3nt: TGTGCCAGCAGCAGAACAACTAGCGGGGGGGCCAATGAGCAGTTCTTC; abundance: few; d_gene: TRBD2; v_gene: TRBV7-3; j_gene: TRBJ2-1
CDR3aa: CASSQPRRSFPEQFF; CDR3nt: TGTGCCAGCAGTCAGCCTAGGAGATCGTTTCCTGAGCAGTTCTTC; abundance: .; d_gene: .; v_gene: TRBV11-3; j_gene: TRBJ2-1
CDR3aa: CASSQEHREWNSGNTIYF; CDR3nt: TGTGCCAGCAGCCAAGAGCACAGGGAATGGAACTCTGGAAACACCATATATTTT; abundance: .; d_gene: .; v_gene: TRBV3-1/TRBV3-2; j_gene: TRBJ1-3
CDR3aa: CATSATGGSYNEQFF; CDR3nt: TGTGCCACCAGTGCGACAGGGGGCTCCTACAATGAGCAGTTCTTC; abundance: .; d_gene: TRBD1; v_gene: TRBV24-1; j_gene: TRBJ2-1
CDR3aa: CATSTRLAGVADTQYF; CDR3nt: TGTGCCACCAGCACTCGACTAGCGGGAGTGGCAGATACGCAGTATTTT; abundance: .; d_gene: TRBD2; v_gene: TRBV15; j_gene: TRBJ2-3
CDR3aa: CASSYGQPNYGYTF; CDR3nt: TGTGCCAGCAGTTACGGGCAGCCTAACTATGGCTACACCTTC; abundance: .; d_gene: .; v_gene: TRBV6-2/TRBV6-3; j_gene: TRBJ1-2
CDR3aa: CASSPGEGQAETQYF; CDR3nt: TGTGCCAGCTCACCAGGTGAGGGTCAGGCGGAGACCCAGTACTTC; abundance: .; d_gene: .; v_gene: TRBV18; j_gene: TRBJ2-5
CDR3aa: CASSLQGARNTIYF; CDR3nt: TGTGCCAGCAGCTTGCAAGGGGCGAGAAACACCATATATTTT; abundance: few; d_gene: .; v_gene: TRBV5-4; j_gene: TRBJ1-3
CDR3aa: CASSLGSTGGAGNTIYF; CDR3nt: TGTGCCAGCAGCTTAGGGTCGACAGGGGGCGCGGGAAACACCATATATTTT; abundance: .; d_gene: TRBD1; v_gene: TRBV7-2; j_gene: TRBJ1-3
CDR3aa: CATELRSSYEQYF; CDR3nt: TGTGCCACCGAACTGAGGAGCTCCTACGAGCAGTACTTC; abundance: once; d_gene: .; v_gene: TRBV6-5; j_gene: TRBJ2-7
CDR3aa: CASSLWAGDNYGYTF; CDR3nt: TGTGCCAGCAGTTTATGGGCAGGTGATAACTATGGCTACACCTTC; abundance: .; d_gene: .; v_gene: TRBV27; j_gene: TRBJ1-2
CDR3aa: CASRPGLAYNEQFF; CDR3nt: TGTGCCAGCAGACCGGGACTAGCCTACAATGAGCAGTTCTTC; abundance: .; d_gene: TRBD2; v_gene: TRBV4-2; j_gene: TRBJ2-1
CDR3aa: CSARQGSYGYTF; CDR3nt: TGCAGCGCCCGCCAGGGAAGCTATGGCTACACCTTC; abundance: once; d_gene: .; v_gene: TRBV29-1; j_gene: TRBJ1-2
CDR3aa: CASSPPSRVDNEQFF; CDR3nt: TGTGCCAGCAGCCCCCCGAGCCGGGTGGACAATGAGCAGTTCTTC; abundance: .; d_gene: .; v_gene: TRBV11-3; j_gene: TRBJ2-1
CDR3aa: CAWSVKAPGSTNQPQHF; CDR3nt: TGTGCCTGGAGTGTAAAGGCCCCGGGGTCCACTAATCAGCCCCAGCATTTT; abundance: .; d_gene: .; v_gene: TRBV30; j_gene: TRBJ1-5
CDR3aa: CASSLGQGYGYTF; CDR3nt: TGTGCCAGCAGCTTAGGACAGGGCTATGGCTACACCTTC; abundance: .; d_gene: TRBD1; v_gene: TRBV7-2; j_gene: TRBJ1-2
CDR3aa: CASRPGTGVGYNEQFF; CDR3nt: TGTGCCAGCAGACCCGGGACAGGGGTGGGGTACAATGAGCAGTTCTTC; abundance: .; d_gene: TRBD1; v_gene: TRBV5-5; j_gene: TRBJ2-1
CDR3aa: CASSTGHPTGLTLYEQYF; CDR3nt: TGTGCCAGCAGCACTGGTCACCCGACAGGCCTGACTCTCTACGAGCAGTACTTC; abundance: .; d_gene: .; v_gene: TRBV5-6; j_gene: TRBJ2-7
CDR3aa: CASTSTGDSPLHF; CDR3nt: TGTGCCAGCACTTCGACAGGGGACTCACCCCTCCACTTT; abundance: .; d_gene: TRBD1; v_gene: TRBV2; j_gene: TRBJ1-6
CDR3aa: CATRGPGYDEAFF; CDR3nt: TGTGCCACCAGAGGGCCAGGGTACGATGAAGCTTTCTTT; abundance: .; d_gene: .; v_gene: TRBV24-1; j_gene: TRBJ1-1
CDR3aa: CASSALFEGSGNTIYF; CDR3nt: TGTGCCAGCAGCGCCCTTTTTGAGGGCTCTGGAAACACCATATATTTT; abundance: .; d_gene: .; v_gene: TRBV11-3; j_gene: TRBJ1-3
CDR3aa: CASSTWAGDMNTEAFF; CDR3nt: TGTGCCAGTAGTACGTGGGCAGGTGACATGAACACTGAAGCTTTCTTT; abundance: few; d_gene: .; v_gene: TRBV19; j_gene: TRBJ1-1
CDR3aa: CASSQDVGDRLGQPQHF; CDR3nt: TGCGCCAGCAGCCAAGATGTGGGGGACAGGCTCGGGCAGCCCCAGCATTTT; abundance: .; d_gene: TRBD1; v_gene: TRBV4-3; j_gene: TRBJ1-5
CDR3aa: CAKTQGDTEAFF; CDR3nt: TGTGCCAAAACACAGGGGGACACTGAAGCTTTCTTT; abundance: .; d_gene: TRBD1; v_gene: TRBV30; j_gene: TRBJ1-1
CDR3aa: CASSLAAGSPYNSPLHF; CDR3nt: TGTGCCAGCAGCCTCGCCGCGGGGTCTCCCTATAATTCACCCCTCCACTTT; abundance: once; d_gene: .; v_gene: TRBV7-9; j_gene: TRBJ1-6
CDR3aa: CASSLSRGWNTEAFF; CDR3nt: TGTGCCAGCAGCTTATCGAGGGGGTGGAACACTGAAGCTTTCTTT; abundance: .; d_gene: .; v_gene: TRBV7-8; j_gene: TRBJ1-1
CDR3aa: CASSQGQFYGYTF; CDR3nt: TGTGCCAGCAGCCAGGGACAATTCTATGGCTACACCTTC; abundance: few; d_gene: .; v_gene: TRBV7-9; j_gene: TRBJ1-2
CDR3aa: CASSDSLKKLFF; CDR3nt: TGTGCCAGCAGTGACAGTTTGAAAAAACTGTTTTTT; abundance: .; d_gene: .; v_gene: TRBV6-1; j_gene: TRBJ1-4
CDR3aa: CASSRLGQAPTEAFF; CDR3nt: TGTGCCAGCAGTCGACTTGGACAGGCACCAACTGAAGCTTTCTTT; abundance: few; d_gene: TRBD1; v_gene: TRBV13; j_gene: TRBJ1-1
CDR3aa: CASSDRTGPGSYGYTF; CDR3nt: TGTGCCAGCAGTGACCGGACAGGGCCGGGTAGCTATGGCTACACCTTC; abundance: .; d_gene: TRBD1; v_gene: TRBV25-1; j_gene: TRBJ1-2
CDR3aa: CASSPPSGGSEQFF; CDR3nt: TGTGCCAGCTCACCACCTAGCGGGGGGTCTGAGCAGTTCTTC; abundance: .; d_gene: TRBD2; v_gene: TRBV18; j_gene: TRBJ2-1
CDR3aa: CAWSSGHGSPLHF; CDR3nt: TGTGCCTGGAGTTCTGGGCACGGTTCACCCCTCCACTTT; abundance: .; d_gene: .; v_gene: TRBV30; j_gene: TRBJ1-6
CDR3aa: CASSKGQGVGTEAFF; CDR3nt: TGTGCCAGTAGTAAGGGACAGGGTGTGGGCACTGAAGCTTTCTTT; abundance: .; d_gene: TRBD1; v_gene: TRBV19; j_gene: TRBJ1-1
CDR3aa: CATSDARGSTDTQYF; CDR3nt: TGTGCCACCAGTGATGCCAGGGGCAGCACAGATACGCAGTATTTT; abundance: .; d_gene: .; v_gene: TRBV24-1; j_gene: TRBJ2-3
CDR3aa: CASSATGAVGYTF; CDR3nt: TGTGCCAGTAGTGCGACAGGGGCTGTAGGCTACACCTTC; abundance: .; d_gene: TRBD1; v_gene: TRBV19; j_gene: TRBJ1-2
CDR3aa: CASSSRPDYGYTF; CDR3nt: TGTGCCAGCAGTTCCAGGCCCGATTATGGCTACACCTTC; abundance: .; d_gene: .; v_gene: TRBV6-5; j_gene: TRBJ1-2
CDR3aa: CASSQETSGHIYNEQFF; CDR3nt: TGCGCCAGCAGCCAGGAGACTAGCGGCCACATCTACAATGAGCAGTTCTTC; abundance: .; d_gene: TRBD2; v_gene: TRBV4-3; j_gene: TRBJ2-1
CDR3aa: CASSATGMGYGYTF; CDR3nt: TGTGCCAGTAGCGCGACAGGGATGGGGTATGGCTACACCTTC; abundance: .; d_gene: TRBD1; v_gene: TRBV19; j_gene: TRBJ1-2
CDR3aa: CATSDPGDRNTIYF; CDR3nt: TGTGCCACCAGTGATCCGGGAGACAGAAACACCATATATTTT; abundance: .; d_gene: .; v_gene: TRBV24-1; j_gene: TRBJ1-3
CDR3aa: CASSEIAGASQETQYF; CDR3nt: TGCGCCAGCAGTGAGATAGCGGGGGCCTCCCAAGAGACCCAGTACTTC; abundance: .; d_gene: TRBD2; v_gene: TRBV10-2; j_gene: TRBJ2-5
CDR3aa: CASSSDRGLGEKLFF; CDR3nt: TGTGCCAGCAGCTCCGACAGGGGCCTTGGTGAAAAACTGTTTTTT; abundance: .; d_gene: TRBD1; v_gene: TRBV7-9; j_gene: TRBJ1-4
CDR3aa: CASRNDRGWTEAFF; CDR3nt: TGTGCCAGCAGAAACGACAGGGGCTGGACTGAAGCTTTCTTT; abundance: .; d_gene: TRBD1; v_gene: TRBV2; j_gene: TRBJ1-1
CDR3aa: CASSLSTGGRDGYTF; CDR3nt: TGCGCCAGCAGCTTGTCTACCGGGGGAAGGGATGGCTACACCTTC; abundance: .; d_gene: .; v_gene: TRBV5-1; j_gene: TRBJ1-2
CDR3aa: CASSLRDRNTEAFF; CDR3nt: TGTGCCAGCTCCCTTAGGGACAGAAACACTGAAGCTTTCTTT; abundance: .; d_gene: TRBD1; v_gene: TRBV11-3; j_gene: TRBJ1-1